The 31 T cell receptor beta chains below all came from one sample that was sequenced in a study of T cell changes during pregnancy in multiple sclerosis. The repertoire was sequenced with immunoSEQ multiplex PCR; TCRdb's copy has only in-frame clones and lacks some. The repertoire holds fewer than 45,000 clones, with around 90% as singletons. The source material was CD4+ T cells from peripheral blood mononuclear cells, sampled in the first trimester of pregnancy. The receptors were gathered from a female donor with multiple sclerosis, enrolled in a pregnancy study.

The genes are TRBV19 and TRBJ2-6, with D unresolved. Trimming took off 4 bases at V and 1 base at J, with 8 bases between the two ends. From germline, CDR1 is LNHDA and CDR2 SQIVND (reference sequence). The CDR3 runs 15 residues. The CDR3 DNA follows: TGTGCCAGTAGTACTACGCCTTCTGGGGCCAACGTCCTGACTTTC. Encoded protein: CASSTTPSGANVLTF. Using reference TRBV19 and TRBJ2-6 for the parts outside the CDR3, the full variable domain is DGGITQSPKYLFRKEGQNVTLSCEQNLNHDAMYWYRQDPGQGLRLIYYSQIVNDFQKGDIAEGYSVSREKKESFPLTVTSAQKNPTAFYLCASSTTPSGANVLTFGAGSRLTVL.

The chain joins TRBV29-1 to TRBJ2-4; 8 bases align to TRBD2. The ends lost 2 bases at V and 4 bases at J; junction bases unmatched: 4. This CDR3 spans 14 amino acids. Germline-derived CDR1 and CDR2 are SQVTM and ANQGSEA. The CDR3 nucleotides are TGCAGCGTTGAATTGGCTAGCGGGAAAAACATTCAGTACTTC. This gives the protein CSVELASGKNIQYF.

The CDR3 loop reads CAIRASGSLEQYF. The CDR3 DNA sequence: TGTGCCATCAGGGCTAGCGGGTCTCTCGAGCAGTACTTC. The V gene is TRBV10-3, the J gene TRBJ2-7; TRBD2 aligns across 8 bases. The junction had 7 bases not matched to a gene; V was cut back by 6 bases and J by 6 bases. The germline CDR1 and CDR2 sequences are ENHRY and SYGVKD. CDR3 length: 13 residues.

The V and J genes are TRBV5-6 and TRBJ2-1; D remains unclear. CDR1 and CDR2 (germline): SGHDT, YYEEEE. The CDR3 loop spans 15 amino acids. V lost 4 bases and J 2 bases, leaving 13 bases between the germline ends. This chain's CDR3 is CASSENVFPYNEQFF. CDR3 DNA: TGTGCCAGCAGCGAGAATGTGTTCCCCTACAATGAGCAGTTCTTC.

This clone has a single count. V usage is TRBV9 and J usage is TRBJ2-3; TRBD1 matches 8 bases. Germline values: CDR1 SGDLS, CDR2 YYNGEE. This CDR3 contains 15 residues. With 4 bases clipped from V and 1 base from J, the junction kept 5 bases outside the gene matches. The CDR3 here is CASSYRGSGTDTQYF. The CDR3 region has the DNA TGTGCCAGCAGCTACAGGGGGTCGGGCACAGATACGCAGTATTTT.

The gene calls are TRBV2 and TRBJ2-4, with 9 nucleotides matching TRBD1. The length of the CDR3 is 16 residues. V was pared by 2 bases and J by 6 bases, with 8 bases of the junction left unmatched. Germline CDR1 reads SNHLY; CDR2 reads FYNNEI. Written as DNA, the CDR3 is TGTGCCAGCAGTGAAAGGTGGACAGGGGTGGGAAACATTCAGTACTTC. Amino acid sequence: CASSERWTGVGNIQYF.

This chain links TRBV7-9 with TRBJ2-1; D perhaps matches TRBD1 (6 bases). Trimming took off 1 base at V and 7 bases at J, with 11 bases between the two ends. Looked up from germline, CDR1 is SEHNR and CDR2 is FQNEAQ (reference sequence). This CDR3 is 14 amino acids long. The DNA for the CDR3 is TGTGCCAGCAGCTTAGACAGGGTCGGGAATGAGCAGTTCTTC. This codes for CASSLDRVGNEQFF.

This chain connects TRBV10-3 to TRBJ2-7; 14 bases map to TRBD2. The CDR3 extends over 15 amino acids. The junction had 9 bases not matched to a gene; V was cut back by 10 bases and J by 4 bases. Per the germline V gene, CDR1 is ENHRY and CDR2 is SYGVKD. The CDR3, as DNA: TGTGCCACCCGACTAGCGGGAGGGGGGGGTTACGAGCAGTACTTC. Translation gives CATRLAGGGGYEQYF.

The chain links TRBV9 to TRBJ1-6; 7 bases agree with TRBD1. After removal of 3 bases from V and 9 bases from J, the junction contained 6 bases not matched to a gene. CDR1 SGDLS and CDR2 YYNGEE come from the germline V gene. The CDR3 sequence is 14 residues long. The CDR3 here is CASSGTGVGSPLHF. The DNA of the CDR3 is TGTGCCAGCAGCGGAACAGGGGTAGGTTCACCCCTCCACTTT.

V usage is TRBV7-9 and J usage is TRBJ1-2; D not certain. This CDR3 contains 12 residues. From germline, CDR1 is SEHNR and CDR2 FQNEAQ (reference sequence). Trimming shortened V by 2 bases and J by 5 bases, and 6 bases separated the two germline ends. CDR3 DNA: TGTGCCAGCAGCTTATTGCAGTATGGCTACACCTTC. Protein product: CASSLLQYGYTF.

The genes are TRBV30 and TRBJ1-2, with TRBD1 matching 7 bases. Per the germline V gene, CDR1 is GTSNPN and CDR2 is SVGIG (reference sequence). V was pared by 7 bases and J by 4 bases, with 9 bases of the junction left unmatched. This CDR3 spans 13 amino acids. CDR3 in amino acids: CASTGRQGYGYTF. CDR3 nucleotide sequence: TGTGCCTCTACGGGAAGACAGGGCTATGGCTACACCTTC.

V usage is TRBV16 and J usage is TRBJ1-1, with D possibly matching TRBD1 (5 bases). V lost 4 bases and J lost 1, with 10 bases in between. CDR3 length: 14 residues. Germline loops: CDR1 KGHSY, CDR2 FQNENV. The CDR3 DNA is TGTGCCAGCAGCCCGGGGGGGTCGAACACTGAAGCTTTCTTT. Translating gives CASSPGGSNTEAFF.

The chain joins TRBV28 to TRBJ1-3, with TRBD1 matching over 7 bases. The CDR3 runs to 14 residues. CDR1 and CDR2 from the germline V gene are MDHEN and SYDVKM. V trimming: 6 bases; J trimming: 1 base; junction bases outside the gene matches: 3. In DNA form, the CDR3 reads TGTGCCAGCAGCAAGACAGGGTCTGGAAACACCATATATTTT. Translated, it gives CASSKTGSGNTIYF.

This clone was seen only once. The chain recombines TRBV11-3 with TRBJ1-1; 8 positions match TRBD1. The length of the CDR3 is 13 residues. Germline CDR1 is SGHNT and CDR2 is YENEEA. With 5 bases clipped from V and 4 bases from J, the junction kept 3 bases outside the gene matches. The CDR3, as DNA: TGTGCCAGCAGCACCACAGGGGGCACTGAAGCTTTCTTT. It is translated as CASSTTGGTEAFF.

The chain is built from TRBV5-1 and TRBJ2-2; D perhaps matches TRBD2 (6 bases). CDR1 is SGHRS, CDR2 YFSETQ, per germline. V dropped 6 bases and J dropped 4 bases, with 16 bases sitting between them. The CDR3 extends over 15 amino acids. The CDR3 is CASKEQLAPTGELFF. The CDR3 nucleotides read TGCGCCAGCAAGGAACAACTAGCACCCACCGGGGAGCTGTTTTTT.

This clone has a handful of counts. CDR3 in DNA: TGTGCCAGTAGTACACAGGGGGCGTATACCGGGGAGCTGTTTTTT. Protein product: CASSTQGAYTGELFF. This chain connects TRBV19 to TRBJ2-2, with 9 bases aligning to TRBD1. Germline values: CDR1 LNHDA, CDR2 SQIVND (reference sequence). CDR3 length: 15 amino acids. V was clipped by 4 bases and J by 5 bases; unmatched bases: 5.

The chain joins TRBV27 to TRBJ2-1; the match to TRBD1 covers 10 bases. Germline V gene data show CDR1 as MNHEY and CDR2 as SMNVEV (reference sequence). CDR3 length equals 16 residues. After removal of 8 bases from V and 4 bases from J, the junction contained 11 bases not matched to a gene. CDR3 in DNA: TGTGCCAGCGGAGGAGGGAGGGACAGGGGTTACAATGAGCAGTTCTTC. As protein: CASGGGRDRGYNEQFF.

The chain uses TRBV28 and TRBJ2-5, with 12 bases matching TRBD2. The J segment lost 5 bases and the V segment lost 6 bases, leaving 1 base of the junction unmatched. The CDR3 is 13 amino acids. Germline-derived CDR1 and CDR2 are MDHEN and SYDVKM. The DNA for the CDR3 is TGTGCCAGCAGGCTAGCGGGAGGGGAGACCCAGTACTTC. Encoded protein: CASRLAGGETQYF.

The V gene is TRBV29-1, the J gene TRBJ1-2, with D perhaps matching TRBD1 (5 bases). The CDR3 spans 12 residues. Per germline, CDR1 SQVTM and CDR2 ANQGSEA. V lost 1 base and J lost 7, with 10 bases in between. DNA for the CDR3: TGCAGCGTTGAAGCGGGGGAGGGTGGCTACACCTTC. Protein product: CSVEAGEGGYTF. Full variable domain (missing parts from reference TRBV29-1 and TRBJ1-2): SAVISQKPSRDICQRGTSLTIQCQVDSQVTMMFWYRQQPGQSLTLIATANQGSEATYESGFVIDKFPISRPNLTFSTLTVSNMSPEDSSIYLCSVEAGEGGYTFGSGTRLTVV.

The table lists this clone with a count of one. The chain couples TRBV4-1 to TRBJ2-5, with D unresolved. Germline CDR1 MGHRA, CDR2 YSYEKL. Trimming took 2 bases from V and 5 from J, leaving 9 bases between them. The CDR3 loop spans 13 amino acids. CDR3 bases: TGCGCCAGCAGCCAAACCTTACGGGAGACCCAGTACTTC. This encodes CASSQTLRETQYF.

The V call is TRBV27, the J call TRBJ2-3; 8 bases match TRBD2. V lost 8 bases, J lost 3 bases, and 10 bases stayed unmatched. Germline V gene lookup returns CDR1 MNHEY and CDR2 SMNVEV (reference sequence). The length of the CDR3 is 15 residues. CDR3 residues: CASGLAGLGTDTQYF. In DNA, the CDR3 is TGTGCCAGCGGGTTAGCGGGACTTGGAACAGATACGCAGTATTTT.

CDR3 nucleotides: TGCAGCGTTGAATCCGGGACAGGGGGCTATGAGCAGTTCTTC. Its protein product is CSVESGTGGYEQFF. The genes are TRBV29-1 and TRBJ2-1; TRBD1 matches 12 bases. The CDR3 consists of 14 residues. Germline values: CDR1 SQVTM, CDR2 ANQGSEA. Trimming removed 2 bases from V and 8 bases from J; junction bases left unmatched: 4.

V and J are TRBV6-6 and TRBJ2-2; D perhaps matches TRBD1 (6 bases). Trimming removed 4 bases from V and 0 bases from J, with 9 bases in between. This CDR3 spans 15 amino acids. CDR1 is MNHNY and CDR2 is SVGAGI in the germline V gene (reference sequence). CDR3 sequence: CASSSQGSNTGELFF. The DNA for the CDR3 is TGTGCCAGCAGTTCGCAGGGGTCGAACACCGGGGAGCTGTTTTTT.

The V gene is TRBV6-5, the J gene TRBJ2-3; D ambiguous. Germline V gives CDR1 MNHEY, CDR2 SVGAGI. Trimming removed 6 bases at V and 2 bases at J, with 12 bases between. CDR3 length: 14 residues. The DNA of the CDR3 is TGTGCCAGCAGCCCCGTGGAGCACACAGATACGCAGTATTTT. Translated, it gives CASSPVEHTDTQYF.

J is TRBJ2-3 and V is TRBV19; 15 bases fit TRBD2. From germline, CDR1 is LNHDA and CDR2 SQIVND (reference sequence). J gave up 6 bases and V 3 bases, and 4 bases lay outside the gene matches. The CDR3 spans 16 residues. The CDR3 DNA follows: TGTGCCAGTAGTATGGTGGGACTAGCGGGAGGTGATACGCAGTATTTT. It specifies CASSMVGLAGGDTQYF.

CDR3 residues: CASGEGVVFEQYF. The CDR3 nucleotides read TGTGCCAGCGGAGAGGGAGTGGTGTTCGAGCAGTACTTC. This chain links TRBV6-1 with TRBJ2-7; tentatively, D is TRBD2 (5 bases). This CDR3 comprises 13 residues. V lost 8 bases, J lost 6 bases, and 17 bases lay in between. CDR1 and CDR2 from the germline V gene are MNHNS and SASEGT.

This rearrangement joins TRBV6-5 to TRBJ2-5; 13 bases match TRBD2. The CDR3 spans 16 residues. The trim removed 4 bases at V and 5 bases at J, leaving 7 bases unmatched. Germline-derived CDR1 and CDR2 are MNHEY and SVGAGI. The CDR3 bases are TGTGCCAGCAGTTTTACTAGCGGGAGGGCCCGGGAGACCCAGTACTTC. Protein: CASSFTSGRARETQYF.

The chain joins TRBV7-2 to TRBJ2-4, with D perhaps TRBD2 (6 bases). Deletions cut 0 bases from V and 7 bases from J, with 13 bases between. The CDR3 sequence is 15 residues long. Germline lookup yields CDR1 SGHTA and CDR2 FQGNSA. The CDR3 bases are TGTGCCAGCAGCTTAGCGGGGAGACTAGACAACATTCAGTACTTC. Its protein product is CASSLAGRLDNIQYF.

V gene TRBV28 combines with J gene TRBJ1-4; a possible D gene is TRBD1 (5 bases). The V end was cut by 1 base, the J end by 7 bases, with 10 bases between. From germline, CDR1 is MDHEN and CDR2 SYDVKM. The CDR3 sequence is 14 residues long. The CDR3 DNA is TGTGCCAGCAGTTTATCTGGACATACTGAAAAACTGTTTTTT. Residues: CASSLSGHTEKLFF.

This clone was found once. V is TRBV18 and J is TRBJ2-3; TRBD1 is a possible D gene (6 bases). Germline V gives CDR1 KGHSH, CDR2 LQKENI. Trimming removed 5 bases from V and 0 bases from J, with 12 bases in between. The CDR3 loop spans 15 amino acids. The CDR3 coding sequence is TGTGCCAGCTCATCAGGACAGTCTAGCACAGATACGCAGTATTTT. Protein: CASSSGQSSTDTQYF. Drawing the rest from reference TRBV18 and TRBJ2-3, the complete variable domain is NAGVMQNPRHLVRRRGQEARLRCSPMKGHSHVYWYRQLPEEGLKFMVYLQKENIIDESGMPKERFSAEFPKEGPSILRIQQVVRGDSAAYFCASSSGQSSTDTQYFGPGTRLTVL.

The chain couples TRBV27 to TRBJ1-1, with D hard to call. The germline CDR1 and CDR2 sequences are MNHEY and SMNVEV (reference sequence). The CDR3 spans 15 residues. The V end lost 3 bases, the J end lost 0 bases, and 11 bases lay between the germline ends. CDR3 bases: TGTGCCAGCAGTTTCTTCCCTCGCGTGAACACTGAAGCTTTCTTT. This codes for CASSFFPRVNTEAFF.